One sample yielded the 2 T cell receptor beta chains listed below, sequenced in a study of blood T cell repertoires in COVID-19. The data were produced by immunoSEQ multiplex PCR, yet TCRdb's version contains in-frame clones alone and is incomplete. Of 350,000 to 450,000 clones listed, more than 85% are singletons. Sequenced: PBMCs or T cells enriched from blood (not recorded which). These receptor sequences come from a woman aged 35 to 49 who had been exposed to COVID-19.

The J gene is TRBJ2-1, the V gene TRBV7-2, with TRBD2 matching over 7 bases. Germline CDR1 is SGHTA and CDR2 is FQGNSA. This CDR3 contains 12 residues. J lost 12 bases, V lost 1 base, and 3 bases had no gene match. CDR3 in DNA: TGTGCCAGCAGCTTAGTCCGACTAGCGCAGTTCTTC. As protein: CASSLVRLAQFF.

J is TRBJ1-5 and V is TRBV27; no clear D gene. CDR1 and CDR2 (germline): MNHEY, SMNVEV (reference sequence). The CDR3 extends over 14 amino acids. V dropped 3 bases and J dropped 2 bases, with 8 bases sitting between them. CDR3 loop: CASSFKGGNQPQHF. CDR3 nucleotides: TGTGCCAGCAGTTTCAAGGGAGGCAATCAGCCCCAGCATTTT.